The 15 T cell receptor beta chains below all came from one sample that was sequenced in a study of shared clonotypes between healthy human individuals. TCRdb's table, derived via immunoSEQ multiplex PCR, lists solely in-frame clones and lacks some. The repertoire includes some 1.5 million clones, over 95% of them detected once, and approximately 1.2% sits in the top ten. Sequencing input: naive CD4+ T cells sorted from blood. Subset noted: CD45RA+ positively selected. Receptor source: a man under 40 in good health.

This clone was counted once. The gene calls are TRBV28 and TRBJ1-1; D remains ambiguous. CDR1 is MDHEN and CDR2 is SYDVKM in the germline V gene. This CDR3 region has 13 residues. The V and J ends lost 3 bases and 10 bases respectively, with 15 bases between them. The DNA for the CDR3 is TGTGCCAGCAGTTTTGGCTTGGGGATTGGAGCTTTCTTT. Its translation: CASSFGLGIGAFF.

The V call is TRBV5-1, the J call TRBJ2-7; D perhaps matches TRBD1 (6 bases). With 2 bases removed from V and 6 bases from J, the gap between germline ends came to 12 bases. Germline V gene sequence: CDR1 SGHRS, CDR2 YFSETQ. The CDR3 has 13 residues. The chain's CDR3 is CASSLTGLSEQYF. As DNA, the CDR3 is TGCGCCAGCAGCTTAACAGGGCTTAGCGAGCAGTACTTC. The complete variable domain, with remaining parts taken from reference TRBV5-1 and TRBJ2-7, reads KAGVTQTPRYLIKTRGQQVTLSCSPISGHRSVSWYQQTPGQGLQFLFEYFSETQRNKGNFPGRFSGRQFSNSRSEMNVSTLELGDSALYLCASSLTGLSEQYFGPGTRLTVT.

The rearrangement links TRBV25-1 to TRBJ2-2; no reliable D call. This CDR3 spans 13 amino acids. Germline lookup yields CDR1 MGHDK and CDR2 SYGVNS. Trimming took off 6 bases at V and 9 bases at J, with 14 bases between the two ends. In DNA, the CDR3 is TGTGCCAGCAGAGACAACTGGAACCGGGAGCTGTTTTTT. Its protein is CASRDNWNRELFF. Using reference TRBV25-1 and TRBJ2-2 for the parts outside the CDR3, the full variable domain is EADIYQTPRYLVIGTGKKITLECSQTMGHDKMYWYQQDPGMELHLIHYSYGVNSTEKGDLSSESTVSRIRTEHFPLTLESARPSHTSQYLCASRDNWNRELFFGEGSRLTVL.

V gene TRBV18 combines with J gene TRBJ2-7; possibly TRBD2 for D (6 bases). The CDR3 covers 15 residues. With 2 bases removed from V and 2 bases from J, the gap between germline ends came to 13 bases. CDR1 and CDR2 from the germline V gene are KGHSH and LQKENI. DNA of the CDR3: TGTGCCAGCTCACCAAGGTGGGCGGGAACCTACGAGCAGTACTTC. This translates into CASSPRWAGTYEQYF.

The V call is TRBV18, the J call TRBJ2-7; D call uncertain. The CDR3 totals 14 residues. Germline V gene lookup returns CDR1 KGHSH and CDR2 LQKENI. V was trimmed by 1 base and J by 1 base, leaving 8 bases between them. CDR3 coding DNA: TGTGCCAGCTCACCACAGCCCAGGTCCTACGAGCAGTACTTC. Translating it yields CASSPQPRSYEQYF.

The rearrangement links TRBV9 to TRBJ2-2; 8 bases map to TRBD1. The CDR3 has 18 amino acids. V shed 4 bases, J shed 0 bases, and the junction held 11 bases outside the gene matches. Germline CDR1 SGDLS, CDR2 YYNGEE. CDR3 nucleotides: TGTGCCAGCAGCCCCCGCGGCAGGGGGCACACGAACACCGGGGAGCTGTTTTTT. Translation gives CASSPRGRGHTNTGELFF.

This sequence joins TRBV2 and TRBJ2-7, with a weak D call TRBD1 (6 bases). V lost 6 bases and J lost 2, with 17 bases in between. Germline lookup yields CDR1 SNHLY and CDR2 FYNNEI. This CDR3 comprises 15 residues. The CDR3 nucleotides read TGTGCCAGCAGGGAACAGGGAGTGGGCCCCTACGAGCAGTACTTC. This gives the protein CASREQGVGPYEQYF.

Written as DNA, the CDR3 is TGTGCCAGCAGCGCCCTTTTAGTTGGCGGGGAGCTGTTTTTT. Its protein is CASSALLVGGELFF. This chain connects TRBV9 to TRBJ2-2; the D is unclear. Trimming removed 3 bases from V and 7 bases from J, with 13 bases in between. CDR1 and CDR2 (germline): SGDLS, YYNGEE. This CDR3 has 14 amino acids.

This chain uses TRBV2 with TRBJ1-1; D might be TRBD1 (5 bases). Trimming left V 4 bases short and J 4 bases short, with 13 bases between. The CDR3 totals 14 residues. Looked up from germline, CDR1 is SNHLY and CDR2 is FYNNEI. The CDR3 reads CASSAGGRGTEAFF. In DNA form, the CDR3 reads TGTGCCAGCAGTGCCGGGGGAAGGGGCACTGAAGCTTTCTTT.

This CDR3 is CASSLWRHTIYF. DNA of the CDR3: TGTGCCAGCAGCTTGTGGCGGCACACCATATATTTT. V is TRBV5-6 and J is TRBJ1-3, with unresolved D. This CDR3 spans 12 amino acids. Deletions cut 1 base from V and 8 bases from J, with 7 bases between. Per the germline V gene, CDR1 is SGHDT and CDR2 is YYEEEE.

As for this clone: Other DNA sequences in the same sample also yield this CDR3. This chain uses TRBV29-1 with TRBJ2-7; 7 bases line up with TRBD1. Looked up from germline, CDR1 is SQVTM and CDR2 is ANQGSEA. The CDR3 extends over 12 amino acids. The V gene end was trimmed by 4 bases and the J gene end by 3 bases; junction bases not matched to a gene: 3. In DNA, the CDR3 is TGCAGCGTTGGACAGGGAGTCTACGAGCAGTACTTC. It yields the protein CSVGQGVYEQYF.

In the case of this clone: The junction and the germline gene differ at one end; a read error may be behind it. This rearrangement joins TRBV5-1 to TRBJ2-5; weak D call: TRBD1 (6 bases). The germline V gene has CDR1 SGHRS and CDR2 YFSETQ. The CDR3 consists of 17 residues. CDR3: CASSFGPNRARQETQYF. In DNA, the CDR3 is TGCGCAAGCAGCTTCGGGCCAAACAGGGCCCGTCAAGAGACCCAGTACTTC.

Turning to this clone: Other nucleotide sequences in the sample specify the same CDR3. The chain is built from TRBV7-9 and TRBJ2-1; 9 bases align to TRBD1. The CDR3 loop spans 15 amino acids. V lost 3 bases to trimming and J lost 4 bases; unmatched junction nucleotides: 4. Germline CDR1 SEHNR, CDR2 FQNEAQ (reference sequence). CDR3 amino acids: CASSLGQGLYNEQFF. In DNA form, the CDR3 reads TGTGCCAGCAGCTTGGGACAGGGCCTTTACAATGAGCAGTTCTTC.

J is TRBJ2-7 and V is TRBV28; possibly TRBD1 for D (6 bases). The length of the CDR3 is 14 residues. Germline lookup yields CDR1 MDHEN and CDR2 SYDVKM. With 4 bases removed from V and 3 bases from J, the gap between germline ends came to 13 bases. The CDR3 is CASSSGQLNYEQYF. Here the CDR3 DNA reads TGTGCCAGCAGTTCCGGACAGCTCAACTACGAGCAGTACTTC.

The rearrangement joins TRBV5-1 to TRBJ2-6; no definite D call. Trimming removed 3 bases from V and 0 bases from J, with 13 bases in between. This CDR3 has 17 amino acids. CDR1 and CDR2 (germline): SGHRS, YFSETQ. CDR3 coding DNA: TGCGCCAGCAGCTCCCGAATCGGAAACTCTGGGGCCAACGTCCTGACTTTC. Translated, it gives CASSSRIGNSGANVLTF. The full variable domain, in which reference TRBV5-1 and TRBJ2-6 provide the parts outside the CDR3, is KAGVTQTPRYLIKTRGQQVTLSCSPISGHRSVSWYQQTPGQGLQFLFEYFSETQRNKGNFPGRFSGRQFSNSRSEMNVSTLELGDSALYLCASSSRIGNSGANVLTFGAGSRLTVL.